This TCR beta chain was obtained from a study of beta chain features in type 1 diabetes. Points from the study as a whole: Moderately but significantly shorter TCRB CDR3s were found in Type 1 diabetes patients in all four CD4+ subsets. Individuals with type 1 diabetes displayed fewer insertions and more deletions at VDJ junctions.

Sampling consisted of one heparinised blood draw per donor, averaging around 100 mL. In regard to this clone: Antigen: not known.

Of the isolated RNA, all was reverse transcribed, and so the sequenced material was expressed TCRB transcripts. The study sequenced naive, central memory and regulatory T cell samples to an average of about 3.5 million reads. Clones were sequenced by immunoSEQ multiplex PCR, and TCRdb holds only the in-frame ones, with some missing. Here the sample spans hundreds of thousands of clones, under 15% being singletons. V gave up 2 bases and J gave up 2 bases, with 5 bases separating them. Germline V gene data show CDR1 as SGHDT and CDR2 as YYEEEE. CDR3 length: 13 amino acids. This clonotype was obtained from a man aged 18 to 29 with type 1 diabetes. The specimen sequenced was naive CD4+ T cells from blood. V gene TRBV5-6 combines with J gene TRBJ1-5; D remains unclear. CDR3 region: CASSLRRNQPQHF. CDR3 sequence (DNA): TGTGCCAGCAGCTTAAGGCGCAATCAGCCCCAGCATTTT.